The sequence of this T cell receptor (beta chain) was determined in a study of T cells after yellow fever vaccination. Study-wide background: When fractions had low cell numbers, they were prepared with SMART-Seq v4 Ultra Low Input.

The 5'RACE template-switching step produced TCR cDNA and added a universal primer site and UMIs. TCRdb redid the calling of the 5' RACE reads with MiXCR, one entry per CDR3 protein. The table shows fewer than 650,000 distinct CDR3 sequences, with 20% to 25% occurring only once. The CDR3 spans 18 residues. Germline V CDR1 and CDR2: SGHRS, YFSETQ. The ends were cut back, 4 bases at V and 0 bases at J, with 17 bases in the middle. The source is a man between 18 and 29 years old who received the YFV17D yellow fever vaccine. The V call is TRBV5-1, the J call TRBJ1-6, with D perhaps matching TRBD1 (6 bases). The input for sequencing was PBMCs, taken roughly 20 days after the first yellow fever vaccination. As DNA, the CDR3 is TGCGCCAGCAGCCCGCGGGACATCGGGAGCTCCTATAATTCACCCCTCCACTTT. Translation gives CASSPRDIGSSYNSPLHF. The whole variable domain, remainder taken from reference TRBV5-1 and TRBJ1-6, is KAGVTQTPRYLIKTRGQQVTLSCSPISGHRSVSWYQQTPGQGLQFLFEYFSETQRNKGNFPGRFSGRQFSNSRSEMNVSTLELGDSALYLCASSPRDIGSSYNSPLHFGNGTRLTVT.